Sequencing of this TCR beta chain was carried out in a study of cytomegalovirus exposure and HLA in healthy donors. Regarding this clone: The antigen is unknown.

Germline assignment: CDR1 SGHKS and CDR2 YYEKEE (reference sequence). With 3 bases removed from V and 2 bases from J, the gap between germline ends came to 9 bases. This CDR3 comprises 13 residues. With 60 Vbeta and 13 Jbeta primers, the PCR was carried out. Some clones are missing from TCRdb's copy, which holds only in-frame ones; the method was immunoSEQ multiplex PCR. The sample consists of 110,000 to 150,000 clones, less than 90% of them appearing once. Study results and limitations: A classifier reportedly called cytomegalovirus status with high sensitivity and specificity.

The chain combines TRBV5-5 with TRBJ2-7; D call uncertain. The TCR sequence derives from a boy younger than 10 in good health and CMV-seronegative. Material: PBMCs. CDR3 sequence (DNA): TGTGCCAGCAGCTCCCCAGGAACCTACGAGCAGTACTTC. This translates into CASSSPGTYEQYF.